This TCR beta chain was retrieved from a study of identical twins. Study conclusions and caveats: Monozygotic twin pairs showed more out-of-frame TCR alpha sharing than models estimated. Clonotypes of the beta chain that were abundant in cord blood carried fewer insertions (memory repertoires showed none). Conclusions came from cross-sectional statistical analysis, not from following the same donors. Zero-insertion analyses were open to partial confounding by invariant MAIT and iNKT cells.

MiXCR, applied by TCRdb to the 5' RACE reads, yields one record per CDR3 protein. The table includes hundreds of thousands of distinct CDR3 sequences, roughly 10% detected once. Only a few counts were recorded for this clonotype. Its specificity is unknown. The material sequenced was memory (CD45RO+) T cells sorted from blood. This TCR derives from a woman aged 18-29 years in good health.

CDR3 sequence (DNA): TGCGCCAGCAGCTTCGCGAGAGATACGCAGTATTTT. Translating gives CASSFARDTQYF. The chain carries TRBV5-1 and TRBJ2-3; no clear D gene. Per germline, CDR1 SGHRS and CDR2 YFSETQ. Trimming removed 2 bases from V and 5 bases from J, with 6 bases in between. The length of the CDR3 is 12 residues.